Shown below are 28 T cell receptor beta chains from a single sample sequenced in a study of T cell changes during pregnancy in multiple sclerosis. TCRdb keeps only in-frame clones here, not all; method: immunoSEQ multiplex PCR. The sample holds around 36,000 clones, about 91% seen once. Specimen: CD8+ T cells from peripheral blood mononuclear cells, collected before pregnancy. These receptor sequences come from a female donor with multiple sclerosis, enrolled in a pregnancy study.

V gene TRBV5-1 combines with J gene TRBJ2-1; the match to TRBD2 covers 10 bases. V trimming: 3 bases; J trimming: 4 bases; junction bases outside the gene matches: 4. The CDR3 spans 15 residues. The germline gives CDR1 SGHRS, CDR2 YFSETQ. The CDR3 here is CASSWTSGQYNEQFF. In DNA form, the CDR3 reads TGCGCCAGCAGCTGGACTAGCGGACAATACAATGAGCAGTTCTTC.

This rearrangement joins TRBV5-1 to TRBJ2-1, with 12 bases lining up with TRBD2. V lost 3 bases and J lost 0; bases outside the gene matches: 4. The CDR3 extends over 17 amino acids. The germline CDR1 and CDR2 sequences are SGHRS and YFSETQ. In nucleotides, the CDR3 is TGCGCCAGCAGCTCCCAGACTAGCGGGAGCTCCTACAATGAGCAGTTCTTC. This gives the protein CASSSQTSGSSYNEQFF.

V usage is TRBV6-1 and J usage is TRBJ2-7, with 8 bases that match TRBD1. The CDR3 is 18 amino acids. V shed 3 bases, J shed 4 bases, and the junction held 17 bases outside the gene matches. Germline values: CDR1 MNHNS, CDR2 SASEGT. The CDR3 region has the DNA TGTGCCAGCAGTGAGGACAGGGTGTATCGGGCTATTCCGTACGAGCAGTACTTC. Translated, it gives CASSEDRVYRAIPYEQYF.

This clone came up a few times. The gene calls are TRBV5-1 and TRBJ1-2, with D unresolved. CDR3 size: 13 residues. The ends were cut back, 0 bases at V and 8 bases at J, with 11 bases in the middle. CDR1 and CDR2 from the germline V gene are SGHRS and YFSETQ. DNA of the CDR3: TGCGCCAGCAGCTTGGACCCCAACGGGGGCTACACCTTC. Protein sequence: CASSLDPNGGYTF.

The chain uses TRBV20-1 and TRBJ2-1; tentatively, D is TRBD2 (5 bases). Germline CDR1 and CDR2: DFQATT and SNEGSKA (reference sequence). This CDR3 has 11 amino acids. Trimming removed 6 bases at V and 7 bases at J, with 10 bases between. This chain's CDR3 is CSAPDYNEQFF. The DNA of the CDR3 is TGCAGTGCGCCCGACTATAATGAGCAGTTCTTC.

The V gene is TRBV7-3, the J gene TRBJ2-5; TRBD2 matches 11 bases. After removal of 5 bases from V and 9 bases from J, the junction contained 8 bases not matched to a gene. The CDR3 has 14 residues. The V gene's germline CDR1 is SGHTA and CDR2 FQGTGA. Written as DNA, the CDR3 is TGTGCCAGCAGCCCTACTAGCGGGAGTGGGGCCCAGTACTTC. Translation: CASSPTSGSGAQYF.

The rearrangement joins TRBV13 to TRBJ2-1, with a tentative D call TRBD2 (5 bases). Germline V gene data show CDR1 as PRHDT and CDR2 as FYEKMQ (reference sequence). This CDR3 has 14 amino acids. The germline V and J ends were trimmed by 2 bases and 2 bases, with 7 bases remaining between them. The CDR3 reads CASSLLAPYNEQFF. The CDR3 region has the DNA TGTGCCAGCAGCTTACTAGCACCCTACAATGAGCAGTTCTTC.

The chain combines TRBV27 with TRBJ2-7; possibly TRBD2 for D (5 bases). V was shortened by 5 bases and J by 4 bases, with 18 bases between the two germline ends. The CDR3 covers 15 residues. Looked up from germline, CDR1 is MNHEY and CDR2 is SMNVEV (reference sequence). CDR3 nucleotide sequence: TGTGCCAGCAGTCCTAGCAATCGACTACAATACGAGCAGTACTTC. Residues: CASSPSNRLQYEQYF.

This clone was counted a single time. This chain joins TRBV9 and TRBJ2-7, with D tentatively TRBD1 (5 bases). The CDR3 extends over 16 amino acids. The germline CDR1 and CDR2 sequences are SGDLS and YYNGEE. V gave up 4 bases and J gave up 4 bases, with 21 bases separating them. The CDR3 sequence is CASSPVGAGLKYEQYF. For the CDR3, the DNA is TGTGCCAGCAGCCCAGTAGGGGCAGGGTTAAAGTACGAGCAGTACTTC.

The chain is built from TRBV11-2 and TRBJ2-3; 8 bases map to TRBD1. This CDR3 is 15 amino acids long. From germline, CDR1 is SGHAT and CDR2 FQNNGV. Unmatched junction bases numbered 12, after V lost 2 bases and J lost 11 bases. The CDR3 reads CASSLRQGAYGEQYF. DNA for the CDR3: TGTGCCAGCAGCTTACGGCAGGGGGCCTACGGTGAGCAGTATTTT.

J is TRBJ1-3 and V is TRBV4-3; 7 nucleotides agree with TRBD1. Trimming took 5 bases from V and 4 from J; bases not matched to a gene: 8. Germline assignment: CDR1 LGHNA and CDR2 YSLEER. CDR3 length: 15 residues. CDR3 DNA sequence: TGCGCCAGCAGCTTTGGGACAGCGGACGGAAACACCATATATTTT. It yields the protein CASSFGTADGNTIYF.

The genes are TRBV27 and TRBJ2-2, with no clear D. This CDR3 spans 14 amino acids. Looked up from germline, CDR1 is MNHEY and CDR2 is SMNVEV (reference sequence). V was clipped by 5 bases and J by 3 bases, with 10 bases between them. The CDR3 here is CASSPFQDTGELFF. The CDR3 region has the DNA TGTGCCAGCAGTCCTTTCCAGGACACCGGGGAGCTGTTTTTT.

This rearrangement joins TRBV5-4 to TRBJ2-3; TRBD2 is a possible D gene (5 bases). Trimming removed 1 base from V and 4 bases from J, with 7 bases in between. The CDR3 has 13 residues. Germline CDR1 is SGHNT and CDR2 is YYREEE (reference sequence). The CDR3 DNA follows: TGTGCCAGCAGCTTGCCTAGCTCAGATACGCAGTATTTT. Its translation is CASSLPSSDTQYF.

V is TRBV7-9 and J is TRBJ1-1; D possibly corresponds to TRBD1 (6 bases). The CDR3 has 14 residues. The V gene's germline CDR1 is SEHNR and CDR2 FQNEAQ (reference sequence). Between the trimmed V and J ends, which lost 8 bases and 5 bases, there was a span of 18 bases. CDR3 loop: CASRMEGGHTEAFF. CDR3 DNA: TGTGCCAGCCGCATGGAGGGGGGGCATACTGAAGCTTTCTTT.

The chain has TRBV4-3 and TRBJ2-7; D might be TRBD1 (7 bases). Trimming stripped 4 bases from V and 0 bases from J, with 13 bases between. This CDR3 spans 15 amino acids. Per the germline V gene, CDR1 is LGHNA and CDR2 is YSLEER. In nucleotides, the CDR3 is TGCGCCAGCAGCCCGGAGGGGGACAGCTCCTACGAGCAGTACTTC. It encodes CASSPEGDSSYEQYF.

V is TRBV15 and J is TRBJ2-2; the match to TRBD2 covers 11 bases. Germline loops: CDR1 LNHNV, CDR2 YYDKDF (reference sequence). This CDR3 has 14 amino acids. V trimming: 5 bases; J trimming: 5 bases; junction bases outside the gene matches: 1. The CDR3 coding sequence is TGTGCCACCAGCCTAGCGGGAGGTACCGGGGAGCTGTTTTTT. This encodes CATSLAGGTGELFF.

The CDR3 DNA is TGTGCCAGCAGCCCCGCCCCGACCCTAGGTGAGCAGTTCTTC. Translating gives CASSPAPTLGEQFF. The V gene is TRBV5-6, the J gene TRBJ2-1, with D unclear. V was shortened by 4 bases and J by 9 bases, with 17 bases between the two germline ends. The CDR3 is 14 amino acids. CDR1 is SGHDT, CDR2 YYEEEE, per germline.

The chain combines TRBV27 with TRBJ2-7, with D possibly TRBD2 on 7 matching bases. CDR3 length equals 13 residues. The V and J ends lost 3 bases and 2 bases respectively, with 8 bases between them. Germline-derived CDR1 and CDR2 are MNHEY and SMNVEV (reference sequence). CDR3 in amino acids: CASSLRGPYEQYF. CDR3 in DNA: TGTGCCAGCAGTTTGCGGGGGCCCTACGAGCAGTACTTC.

The chain uses TRBV4-2 and TRBJ2-1, with TRBD2 matching over 9 bases. This CDR3 comprises 16 residues. Germline V lookup: CDR1 LGHNA, CDR2 YNFKEQ. The V and J ends lost 0 bases and 2 bases, in that order; junction bases with no gene match: 2. The DNA for the CDR3 is TGTGCCAGCAGCCAAGACAGACTAGCGGCCTACAATGAGCAGTTCTTC. It codes for CASSQDRLAAYNEQFF.

This clone is a singleton in its sample. This rearrangement joins TRBV4-2 to TRBJ2-2; 7 positions agree with TRBD1. V was clipped by 4 bases and J by 3 bases; unmatched bases: 5. The CDR3 contains 15 residues. Germline CDR1 is LGHNA and CDR2 is YNFKEQ. CDR3 amino acids: CASSPETGHTGELFF. The CDR3 DNA sequence: TGTGCCAGCAGCCCAGAGACAGGGCACACCGGGGAGCTGTTTTTT.

J is TRBJ2-7 and V is TRBV13, with TRBD1 identical over 8 bases. The germline CDR1 and CDR2 sequences are PRHDT and FYEKMQ (reference sequence). The CDR3 spans 14 residues. Trimming took 3 bases from V and 5 from J; bases not matched to a gene: 6. This chain's CDR3 is CASSLGQALNEQYF. CDR3 bases: TGTGCCAGCAGCTTGGGACAGGCTCTAAACGAGCAGTACTTC.

V is TRBV11-3 and J is TRBJ2-5; the match to TRBD1 covers 8 bases. This CDR3 region has 13 residues. V was pared by 6 bases and J by 5 bases, with 5 bases of the junction left unmatched. The germline V gene has CDR1 SGHNT and CDR2 YENEEA. CDR3 residues: CASSQGAEETQYF. CDR3 nucleotides: TGTGCCAGCAGTCAGGGGGCGGAGGAGACCCAGTACTTC.

The J gene is TRBJ2-7, the V gene TRBV27, with 10 bases fitting TRBD1. V trimming: 5 bases; J trimming: 3 bases; junction bases outside the gene matches: 4. CDR1 MNHEY and CDR2 SMNVEV come from the germline V gene (reference sequence). This CDR3 region has 14 residues. The CDR3 DNA follows: TGTGCCAGCAGTATAGGACAGGGGGTCTACGAGCAGTACTTC. Its protein is CASSIGQGVYEQYF.

The chain combines TRBV4-1 with TRBJ2-7; a possible D gene is TRBD1 (5 bases). V lost 5 bases and J 1 base, leaving 9 bases between the germline ends. Germline CDR1 and CDR2: MGHRA and YSYEKL. The CDR3 has 13 residues. CDR3 residues: CASSITGSYEQYF. The CDR3 nucleotides are TGCGCCAGCAGCATCACAGGTTCCTACGAGCAGTACTTC.

The V call is TRBV7-9, the J call TRBJ2-7; D is unclear. Trimming took off 1 base at V and 4 bases at J, with 8 bases between the two ends. Germline V CDR1 and CDR2: SEHNR, FQNEAQ (reference sequence). This CDR3 has 13 residues. CDR3 bases: TGTGCCAGCAGCTTAGGTGGGCTTTACGAGCAGTACTTC. Translation gives CASSLGGLYEQYF.

This rearrangement joins TRBV27 to TRBJ1-5; 7 positions agree with TRBD1. There are 16 residues in the CDR3. Unmatched junction bases numbered 7, after V lost 0 bases and J lost 5 bases. CDR1 MNHEY and CDR2 SMNVEV come from the germline V gene (reference sequence). The CDR3 here is CASSLSHYQGDQPQHF. DNA for the CDR3: TGTGCCAGCAGTTTATCGCACTATCAGGGGGATCAGCCCCAGCATTTT.

This clone was detected only once. The chain employs TRBV11-2 and TRBJ2-7; D call uncertain. The CDR3 is made up of 12 amino acids. Germline V gene lookup returns CDR1 SGHAT and CDR2 FQNNGV. V lost 0 bases to trimming and J lost 5 bases, with 5 bases between them. The CDR3, as DNA: TGTGCCAGCAGCTTAGATTATAACGAGCAGTACTTC. Translation: CASSLDYNEQYF.

The rearrangement uses TRBV7-9 and TRBJ1-1; 7 positions agree with TRBD1. The CDR3 has 14 amino acids. The germline V gene encodes CDR1 SEHNR and CDR2 FQNEAQ (reference sequence). Trimming cost V 5 bases and J 2 bases; bases outside gene matches: 5. The CDR3, as DNA: TGTGCCAGCAGCCCGGGGACAGCCAACACTGAAGCTTTCTTT. The encoded protein is CASSPGTANTEAFF.